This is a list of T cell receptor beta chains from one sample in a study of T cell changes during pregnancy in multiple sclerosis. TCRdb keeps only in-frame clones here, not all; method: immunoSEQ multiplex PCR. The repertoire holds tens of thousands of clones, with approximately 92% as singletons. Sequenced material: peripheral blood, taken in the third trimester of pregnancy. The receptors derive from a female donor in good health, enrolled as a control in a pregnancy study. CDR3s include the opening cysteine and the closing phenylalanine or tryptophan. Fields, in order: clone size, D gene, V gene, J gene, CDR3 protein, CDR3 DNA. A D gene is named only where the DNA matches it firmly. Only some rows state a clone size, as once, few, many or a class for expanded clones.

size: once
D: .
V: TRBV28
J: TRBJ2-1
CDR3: CASSLKGRVEFF
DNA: TGTGCCAGCAGTTTAAAAGGCAGGGTGGAGTTCTTC

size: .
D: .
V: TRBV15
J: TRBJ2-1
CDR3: CATSRVSNNEQFF
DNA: TGTGCCACCAGCAGAGTGAGCAACAATGAGCAGTTCTTC

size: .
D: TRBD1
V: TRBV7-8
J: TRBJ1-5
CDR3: CASSPRTGDSSQPQHF
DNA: TGTGCCAGCAGCCCACGGACAGGGGACTCTTCGCAGCCCCAGCATTTT

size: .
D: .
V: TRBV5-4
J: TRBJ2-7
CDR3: CASSPRGGDEQYF
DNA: TGTGCCAGCAGCCCACGAGGGGGGGACGAGCAGTACTTC

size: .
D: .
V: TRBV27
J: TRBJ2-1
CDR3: CASSLGVSSYNEQFF
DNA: TGTGCCAGCAGTTTGGGAGTTAGCTCCTACAATGAGCAGTTCTTC

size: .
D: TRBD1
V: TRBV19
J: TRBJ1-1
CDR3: CASREGAGTEAFF
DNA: TGTGCCAGTCGGGAGGGGGCCGGCACTGAAGCTTTCTTT

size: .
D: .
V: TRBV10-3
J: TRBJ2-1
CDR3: CAISESSTGVGEQFF
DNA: TGTGCCATCAGTGAGTCGTCGACGGGAGTTGGCGAGCAGTTCTTC

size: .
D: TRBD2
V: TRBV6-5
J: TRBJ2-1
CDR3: CASSYSAGVGLNEQFF
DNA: TGTGCCAGCAGTTACTCTGCGGGAGTGGGTCTCAATGAGCAGTTCTTC

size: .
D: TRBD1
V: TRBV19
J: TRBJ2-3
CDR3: CASSPRDRGTDTQYF
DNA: TGTGCCAGTAGCCCTAGAGACAGGGGCACAGATACGCAGTATTTT

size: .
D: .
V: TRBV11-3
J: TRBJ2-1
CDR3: CASSFRGSNSYNEQFF
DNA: TGTGCCAGCAGCTTCCGGGGGAGTAACTCCTACAATGAGCAGTTCTTC

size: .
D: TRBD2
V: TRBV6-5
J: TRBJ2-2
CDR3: CASLSGGDTGELFF
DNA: TGTGCCAGCCTAAGCGGGGGGGACACCGGGGAGCTGTTTTTT

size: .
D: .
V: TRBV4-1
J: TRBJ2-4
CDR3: CASSQVGRERSGNIQYF
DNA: TGCGCCAGCAGCCAAGTTGGACGGGAGAGATCGGGAAACATTCAGTACTTC

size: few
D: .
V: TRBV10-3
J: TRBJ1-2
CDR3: CAISESTANYGYTF
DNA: TGTGCCATCAGTGAGTCGACAGCTAACTATGGCTACACCTTC

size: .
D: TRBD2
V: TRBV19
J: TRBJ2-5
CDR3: CASSRTLAGSGETQYF
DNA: TGTGCCAGTAGTCGGACATTAGCGGGGTCCGGGGAGACCCAGTACTTC

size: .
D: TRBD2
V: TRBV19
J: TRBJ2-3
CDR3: CASSGVGTPANRGRRTDTQYF
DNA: TGTGCCAGTAGTGGGGTGGGGACTCCGGCTAATCGCGGGAGACGCACAGATACGCAGTATTTT

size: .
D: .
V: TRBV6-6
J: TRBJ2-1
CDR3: CASKRYNEQFF
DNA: TGTGCCAGCAAGAGGTACAATGAGCAGTTCTTC

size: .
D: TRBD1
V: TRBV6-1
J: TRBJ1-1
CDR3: CASSLQDREGAEAFF
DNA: TGTGCCAGCAGTCTTCAGGACAGGGAAGGGGCTGAAGCTTTCTTT

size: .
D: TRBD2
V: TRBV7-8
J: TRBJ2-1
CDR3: CASSLELTSWDNEQFF
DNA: TGTGCCAGCAGCTTAGAGTTGACTAGCTGGGACAATGAGCAGTTCTTC

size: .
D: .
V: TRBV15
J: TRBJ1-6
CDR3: CATSRDRQGLVAPLHF
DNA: TGTGCCACCAGCAGAGATCGGCAGGGGCTCGTAGCACCCCTCCACTTT

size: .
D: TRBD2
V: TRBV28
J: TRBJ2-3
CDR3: CASSFLGLAGHTDTQYF
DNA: TGTGCCAGCAGTTTCCTCGGACTAGCGGGACACACAGATACGCAGTATTTT

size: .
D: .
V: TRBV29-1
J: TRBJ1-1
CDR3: CSVDTGKAFF
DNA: TGCAGCGTCGATACAGGGAAAGCTTTCTTT

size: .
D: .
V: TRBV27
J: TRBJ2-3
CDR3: CASSSRGGGTDTQYF
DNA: TGTGCCAGCAGTAGCAGGGGAGGGGGCACAGATACGCAGTATTTT

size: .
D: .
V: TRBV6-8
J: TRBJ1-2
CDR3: CASSYPAPQGGHGYTF
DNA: TGTGCCAGCAGTTACCCCGCCCCACAGGGTGGACATGGCTACACCTTC

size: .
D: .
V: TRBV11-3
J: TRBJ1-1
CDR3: CASSLGYMNTEAFF
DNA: TGTGCCAGCAGCTTAGGATACATGAACACTGAAGCTTTCTTT

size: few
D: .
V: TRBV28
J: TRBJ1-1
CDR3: CASSPPGNTEAFF
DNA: TGTGCCAGCAGTCCCCCAGGAAACACTGAAGCTTTCTTT

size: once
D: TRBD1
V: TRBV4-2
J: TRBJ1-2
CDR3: CASSQGQGVDGYTF
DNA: TGTGCCAGCAGCCAAGGACAGGGTGTGGATGGCTACACCTTC

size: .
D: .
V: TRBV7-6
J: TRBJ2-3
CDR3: CASSLPYVGHYTDTQYF
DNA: TGTGCCAGCAGCCTACCGTACGTGGGCCATTACACAGATACGCAGTATTTT

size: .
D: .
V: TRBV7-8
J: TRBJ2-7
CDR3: CASSFGGAGEQYF
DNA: TGTGCCAGCAGCTTTGGGGGGGCGGGCGAGCAGTACTTC

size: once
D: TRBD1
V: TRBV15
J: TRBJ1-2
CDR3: CATSSPGQGEGDYGYTF
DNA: TGTGCCACCAGCAGTCCGGGACAGGGGGAAGGAGACTATGGCTACACCTTC

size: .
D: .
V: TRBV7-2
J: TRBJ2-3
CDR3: CASSLAKRLSTDTQYF
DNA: TGTGCCAGCAGCTTAGCTAAGCGGCTCAGCACAGATACGCAGTATTTT

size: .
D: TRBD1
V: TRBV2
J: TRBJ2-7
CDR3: CASRRGPTGGFEQYF
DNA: TGTGCCAGCAGGAGGGGGCCGACAGGGGGCTTCGAGCAGTACTTC

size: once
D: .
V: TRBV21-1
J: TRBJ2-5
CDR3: CAHEREQQETQYF
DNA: TGTGCCCACGAGAGGGAGCAGCAAGAGACCCAGTACTTC

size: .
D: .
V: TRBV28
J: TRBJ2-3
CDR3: CASSPYPGGPGNTQYF
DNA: TGTGCCAGCAGTCCCTACCCCGGGGGGCCGGGAAATACGCAGTATTTT

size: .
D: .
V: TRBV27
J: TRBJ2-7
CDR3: CASSLSGSTYEQYF
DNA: TGTGCCAGCTCGTTATCCGGGTCCACATACGAGCAGTACTTC

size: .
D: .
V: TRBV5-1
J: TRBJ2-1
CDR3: CASSPRASRDEQFF
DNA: TGCGCCAGCAGCCCGAGGGCTAGCCGGGATGAGCAGTTCTTC

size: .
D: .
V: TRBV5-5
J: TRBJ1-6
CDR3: CASSLVGGARRDSPLHF
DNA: TGTGCCAGCAGCTTAGTCGGTGGGGCGAGGAGAGATTCACCCCTCCACTTT

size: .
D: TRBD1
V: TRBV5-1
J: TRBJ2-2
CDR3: CASTEGALTGELFF
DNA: TGCGCCAGCACCGAGGGGGCCTTAACCGGGGAGCTGTTTTTT

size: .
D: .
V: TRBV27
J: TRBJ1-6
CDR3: CASMTRGRDSPLHF
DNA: TGTGCCAGCATGACCAGGGGCCGGGATTCACCCCTCCACTTT

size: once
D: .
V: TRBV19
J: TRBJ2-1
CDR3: CASSIEGAFYNEQFF
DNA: TGTGCCAGTAGTATAGAGGGGGCGTTCTACAATGAGCAGTTCTTC

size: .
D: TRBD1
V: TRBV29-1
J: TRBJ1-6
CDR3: CSVRDSYNSPLHF
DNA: TGCAGCGTCAGGGACAGTTATAATTCACCCCTCCACTTT

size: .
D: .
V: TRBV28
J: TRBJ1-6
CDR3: CASSFYRGSNSPLHF
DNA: TGTGCCAGCAGTTTTTATCGGGGGAGTAATTCACCCCTCCACTTT

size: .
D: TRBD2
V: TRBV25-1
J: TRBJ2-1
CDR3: CASSEVLAGDEQFF
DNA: TGTGCCAGCAGTGAAGTTTTAGCGGGAGACGAGCAGTTCTTC

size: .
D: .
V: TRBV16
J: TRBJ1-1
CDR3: CASAWGGNTEAFF
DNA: TGTGCCAGCGCTTGGGGGGGGAACACTGAAGCTTTCTTT

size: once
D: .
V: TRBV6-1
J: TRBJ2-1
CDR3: CASNEREFDEQFF
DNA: TGTGCCAGCAATGAAAGGGAGTTCGATGAGCAGTTCTTC

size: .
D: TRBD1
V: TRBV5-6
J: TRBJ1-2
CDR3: CASSDWTGKGYTF
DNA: TGTGCCAGCAGCGATTGGACAGGGAAAGGCTACACCTTC

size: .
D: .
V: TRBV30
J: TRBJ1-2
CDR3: CAWSRDTQGSGYTF
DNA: TGTGCCTGGTCGCGCGACACCCAAGGGAGTGGCTACACCTTC

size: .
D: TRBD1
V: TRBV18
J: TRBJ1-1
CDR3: CASSPTFDRGDTEAFF
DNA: TGTGCCAGCTCTCCCACTTTCGACAGGGGGGACACTGAAGCTTTCTTT

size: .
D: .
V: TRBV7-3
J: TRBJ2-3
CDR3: CASSFSSSLSTDTQYF
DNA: TGTGCCAGCAGCTTTTCTAGCTCTTTAAGCACAGATACGCAGTATTTT

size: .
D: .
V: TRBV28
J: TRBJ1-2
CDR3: CASSLSTGWGYTF
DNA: TGTGCCAGCAGTTTATCCACAGGGTGGGGCTACACCTTC

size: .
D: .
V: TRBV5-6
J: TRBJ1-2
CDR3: CASSLLAGYGYTF
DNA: TGTGCCAGCAGCTTGCTGGCAGGCTATGGCTACACCTTC

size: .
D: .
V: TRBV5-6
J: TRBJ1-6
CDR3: CASSFDNYNSPLHF
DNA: TGTGCCAGCAGCTTCGACAACTATAATTCACCCCTCCACTTT

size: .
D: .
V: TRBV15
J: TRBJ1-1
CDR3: CATSRGGFTEAFF
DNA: TGTGCCACCAGTAGGGGGGGATTCACTGAAGCTTTCTTT

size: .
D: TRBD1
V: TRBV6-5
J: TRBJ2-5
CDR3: CASSYSRRGETQYF
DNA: TGTGCCAGCAGTTACTCCCGCAGGGGGGAGACCCAGTACTTC

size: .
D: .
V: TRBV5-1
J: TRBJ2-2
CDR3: CASSLGSPNTGELFF
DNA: TGCGCCAGCAGCTTGGGGAGCCCGAACACCGGGGAGCTGTTTTTT

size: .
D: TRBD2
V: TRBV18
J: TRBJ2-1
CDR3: CASSPLPSGNNEQFF
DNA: TGTGCCAGCTCACCTCTTCCTAGCGGTAACAATGAGCAGTTCTTC

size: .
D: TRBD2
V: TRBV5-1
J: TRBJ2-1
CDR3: CASSPLIAGDPWDEQFF
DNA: TGCGCCAGCAGTCCTCTTATAGCGGGGGACCCTTGGGATGAGCAGTTCTTC

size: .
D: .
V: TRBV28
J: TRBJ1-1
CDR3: CASTIPGGISFF
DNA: TGTGCCAGCACAATCCCGGGGGGCATCTCTTTCTTT